This T cell receptor beta chain is from a study of blood T cell repertoires in COVID-19. The CDR3 loop spans 14 amino acids. V was cut by 2 bases and J by 3 bases, with 11 bases left in between. CDR1 and CDR2 from the germline V gene are SGHTA and FQGNSA. A few counts support this clone. Libraries were prepared by immunoSEQ multiplex PCR; TCRdb keeps only in-frame clonotypes and omits some of them. The sample contains 110,000 to 150,000 clones, 79% of which appear only once. Sequencing was carried out using peripheral blood. The chain carries TRBV7-2 and TRBJ2-7; no firm D call. This sequence originates from a man over 45 with active or convalescent COVID-19. CDR3 amino acids: CASSLSRQDYEQYF. The DNA for the CDR3 is TGTGCCAGCAGCTTATCGCGCCAGGACTACGAGCAGTACTTC. The full variable domain, completed using reference TRBV7-2 and TRBJ2-7, is GAGVSQSPSNKVTEKGKDVELRCDPISGHTALYWYRQSLGQGLEFLIYFQGNSAPDKSGLPSDRFSAERTGGSVSTLTIQRTQQEDSAVYLCASSLSRQDYEQYFGPGTRLTVT.